The 30 T cell receptor beta chains below were found in one sample sequenced in a study of cytomegalovirus exposure and HLA in healthy donors. PCR primers comprised 60 Vbeta and 13 Jbeta primers. Using immunoSEQ multiplex PCR, the repertoire was profiled, and TCRdb retains in-frame clones only, with some absent. The profile shows approximately 180,000 clones, roughly 80% of them singletons. Source material: PBMCs. Receptor source: a woman aged 18-29 years in good health and CMV-seronegative.

The chain joins TRBV29-1 to TRBJ2-2; 8 bases align to TRBD1. CDR3 length equals 13 residues. From germline, CDR1 is SQVTM and CDR2 ANQGSEA. Trimming removed 7 bases from V and 2 bases from J; junction bases left unmatched: 3. The CDR3 is CSGQGANTGELFF. For the CDR3, the DNA is TGCAGCGGTCAGGGGGCTAACACCGGGGAGCTGTTTTTT.

Written as DNA, the CDR3 is TGTGCCAGTAGTAAGGGGAAAGGCCCCGCTTTCGGTGAGCAGTACTTC. Its protein product is CASSKGKGPAFGEQYF. This chain joins TRBV19 and TRBJ2-7, with a possible D match to TRBD1 (5 bases). The V end was cut by 4 bases, the J end by 7 bases, with 23 bases between. The CDR3 spans 16 residues. In germline, CDR1 is LNHDA, CDR2 SQIVND (reference sequence).

The chain is built from TRBV21-1 and TRBJ1-3. TRBV21-1 constitutes a pseudogene. This CDR3 has 16 amino acids. The CDR3 here is CASSRGHEYSGNTIYF. CDR3 sequence (DNA): TGTGCCAGCAGCAGAGGTCACGAGTACTCTGGAAACACCATATATTTT.

V usage is TRBV29-1 and J usage is TRBJ1-5, with 7 positions matching TRBD1. The junction had 6 bases not matched to a gene; V was cut back by 6 bases and J by 7 bases. Germline lookup yields CDR1 SQVTM and CDR2 ANQGSEA. The CDR3 runs 12 residues. The CDR3 is CSVQQGQQPQHF. CDR3 nucleotides: TGCAGCGTCCAACAGGGGCAACAGCCCCAGCATTTT.

This sequence joins TRBV27 and TRBJ2-7; D may be TRBD1 (6 bases). The germline V gene has CDR1 MNHEY and CDR2 SMNVEV (reference sequence). Trimming shortened V by 8 bases and J by 2 bases, and 13 bases separated the two germline ends. CDR3 length: 13 residues. The DNA for the CDR3 is TGTGCCAGCGGACCGACAGGTACCTACGAGCAGTACTTC. It codes for CASGPTGTYEQYF.

The count of this clone is one. This rearrangement joins TRBV7-9 to TRBJ2-5, with 8 bases matching TRBD2. The CDR3 totals 17 residues. Germline V gene sequence: CDR1 SEHNR, CDR2 FQNEAQ (reference sequence). The V gene end was trimmed by 0 bases and the J gene end by 2 bases; junction bases not matched to a gene: 8. Written as DNA, the CDR3 is TGTGCCAGCAGCTTAGCCGGTAGCGGGAAAGGGCAAGAGACCCAGTACTTC. This sequence encodes CASSLAGSGKGQETQYF.

In the case of this clone: Other DNA variants within this sample encode the same CDR3. The genes are TRBV18 and TRBJ2-5; tentatively, D is TRBD1 (6 bases). The germline CDR1 and CDR2 sequences are KGHSH and LQKENI. The V and J ends lost 2 bases and 4 bases respectively, with 11 bases between them. The CDR3 loop spans 14 amino acids. The CDR3 loop reads CASSPSGQGETQYF. Written as DNA, the CDR3 is TGTGCCAGCTCACCATCGGGACAAGGAGAGACCCAGTACTTC.

This clone showed up just a few times. The V call is TRBV19, the J call TRBJ2-3, with D perhaps matching TRBD2 (6 bases). Germline CDR1 is LNHDA and CDR2 is SQIVND (reference sequence). The CDR3 runs 16 residues. The ends were cut back, 1 base at V and 0 bases at J, with 11 bases in the middle. The CDR3 DNA sequence: TGTGCCAGTAGTATAGGGCGGGGAAGTAGCACAGATACGCAGTATTTT. Protein product: CASSIGRGSSTDTQYF.

The rearrangement links TRBV27 to TRBJ2-5; 7 bases are shared with TRBD1. With 1 base clipped from V and 4 bases from J, the junction kept 3 bases outside the gene matches. The germline gives CDR1 MNHEY, CDR2 SMNVEV (reference sequence). This CDR3 comprises 14 residues. This CDR3 reads CASSLLTGSETQYF. DNA for the CDR3: TGTGCCAGCAGTTTATTGACAGGGTCAGAGACCCAGTACTTC.

In regard to this clone: The sample contains more than one DNA sequence encoding this CDR3. J is TRBJ1-3 and V is TRBV5-1; 8 bases map to TRBD1. CDR3 length: 18 residues. The germline gives CDR1 SGHRS, CDR2 YFSETQ. J was trimmed by 4 bases and V by 2 bases; bases with no gene match: 14. In DNA form, the CDR3 reads TGCGCCAGCAGCTTCCAAGGAGACAGGGGTGATTCGGGAAACACCATATATTTT. Its protein product is CASSFQGDRGDSGNTIYF.

The V gene is TRBV9, the J gene TRBJ2-1; 9 bases are shared with TRBD2. Unmatched junction bases numbered 7, after V lost 4 bases and J lost 5 bases. CDR1 SGDLS and CDR2 YYNGEE come from the germline V gene. This CDR3 comprises 15 residues. In nucleotides, the CDR3 is TGTGCCAGCAGCTATACTAGCGGGCGAAACAATGAGCAGTTCTTC. This sequence encodes CASSYTSGRNNEQFF.

V is TRBV15 and J is TRBJ1-1; D unclear. V was pared by 0 bases and J by 8 bases, with 10 bases between. The CDR3 spans 13 residues. The germline CDR1 and CDR2 sequences are LNHNV and YYDKDF (reference sequence). CDR3 in DNA: TGTGCCACCAGCAGAGATATAGCTACGGAAGCTTTCTTT. This gives the protein CATSRDIATEAFF.

This chain joins TRBV4-3 and TRBJ2-7, with 8 bases fitting TRBD2. Germline values: CDR1 LGHNA, CDR2 YSLEER. J gave up 4 bases and V 0 bases, and 11 bases lay outside the gene matches. The CDR3 has 17 amino acids. Here the CDR3 reads CASSQDRARGTRYEQYF. The CDR3, as DNA: TGCGCCAGCAGCCAAGATAGAGCGAGAGGGACTAGATACGAGCAGTACTTC.

The rearrangement joins TRBV7-9 to TRBJ2-5, with D possibly TRBD1 on 5 matching bases. Trimming took 4 bases from V and 5 from J, leaving 8 bases between them. The CDR3 has 12 residues. Germline lookup yields CDR1 SEHNR and CDR2 FQNEAQ (reference sequence). The CDR3 DNA reads as TGTGCCAGCAGCTCCTCAGGGGAGACCCAGTACTTC. Amino acids: CASSSSGETQYF.

The chain combines TRBV6-1 with TRBJ2-7; no clear D. Trimming took 5 bases from V and 0 from J, leaving 11 bases between them. The CDR3 sequence is 14 residues long. Germline V gene data show CDR1 as MNHNS and CDR2 as SASEGT. CDR3 bases: TGTGCCAGCAGTTTCCTGCCTAGCTCCTACGAGCAGTACTTC. Its translation is CASSFLPSSYEQYF.

The chain carries TRBV5-6 and TRBJ2-7; TRBD1 matches 8 bases. Germline V gene data show CDR1 as SGHDT and CDR2 as YYEEEE. V lost 5 bases and J lost 3; bases outside the gene matches: 7. The CDR3 contains 14 residues. This chain's CDR3 is CASRPTGVDYEQYF. Written as DNA, the CDR3 is TGTGCCAGCAGGCCGACAGGGGTTGACTACGAGCAGTACTTC.

This sequence joins TRBV7-9 and TRBJ1-4; a possible D gene is TRBD1 (6 bases). V shed 6 bases and J shed 8 bases, with 16 bases lying between them. Germline V lookup: CDR1 SEHNR, CDR2 FQNEAQ (reference sequence). The CDR3 has 14 amino acids. The CDR3 here is CASRARSGGEKLFF. The DNA of the CDR3 is TGTGCCAGCAGGGCGAGGTCGGGGGGCGAAAAACTGTTTTTT. Full variable domain (missing parts from reference TRBV7-9 and TRBJ1-4): DTGVSQNPRHKITKRGQNVTFRCDPISEHNRLYWYRQTLGQGPEFLTYFQNEAQLEKSRLLSDRFSAERPKGSFSTLEIQRTEQGDSAMYLCASRARSGGEKLFFGSGTQLSVL.

Concerning this clone: One end of the junction fails to match germline, which may point to a read error. V and J are TRBV28 and TRBJ2-7; D possibly corresponds to TRBD2 (7 bases). The germline CDR1 and CDR2 sequences are MDHEN and SYDVKM. The CDR3 is made up of 15 amino acids. As DNA, the CDR3 is TGTGCCAGCAGTTTAGGGGGGGCCGGGTCCTACGAGCAGCACTTC. As protein: CASSLGGAGSYEQHF.

This sequence joins TRBV7-9 and TRBJ1-2; D is unresolved. V lost 2 bases to trimming and J lost 4 bases, with 11 bases between them. There are 14 residues in the CDR3. Germline loops: CDR1 SEHNR, CDR2 FQNEAQ (reference sequence). This CDR3 is CASSLRGIGYGYTF. CDR3 in DNA: TGTGCCAGCAGCTTACGGGGAATCGGCTATGGCTACACCTTC. Full variable domain (remainder filled in from reference TRBV7-9 and TRBJ1-2): DTGVSQNPRHKITKRGQNVTFRCDPISEHNRLYWYRQTLGQGPEFLTYFQNEAQLEKSRLLSDRFSAERPKGSFSTLEIQRTEQGDSAMYLCASSLRGIGYGYTFGSGTRLTVV.

As for this clone: The junction differs from germline at one of its ends, possibly a read error. V gene TRBV7-7 combines with J gene TRBJ1-3; D not resolved. The CDR3 contains 13 residues. Germline CDR1 SSHAT, CDR2 FNYEAQ (reference sequence). This CDR3 is CASSPDWGNTIYF. The CDR3 region has the DNA TGTGCTAGCAGCCCGGACTGGGGAAACACCATATATTTT.

This rearrangement joins TRBV19 to TRBJ1-1; D remains unclear. The V end was cut by 1 base, the J end by 1 base, with 7 bases between. The CDR3 length is 14 residues. The germline CDR1 and CDR2 sequences are LNHDA and SQIVND (reference sequence). The CDR3 loop reads CASSIGTANTEAFF. The CDR3 DNA follows: TGTGCCAGTAGTATAGGAACAGCGAACACTGAAGCTTTCTTT.

This chain links TRBV5-4 with TRBJ2-2; 9 bases fit TRBD1. The CDR3 contains 15 residues. The germline V gene encodes CDR1 SGHNT and CDR2 YYREEE (reference sequence). The trim removed 3 bases at V and 6 bases at J, leaving 6 bases unmatched. The CDR3 spells CASSYRDREAGELFF. The CDR3, as DNA: TGTGCCAGCAGCTACCGGGACAGGGAGGCCGGGGAGCTGTTTTTT. The full variable domain, in which reference TRBV5-4 and TRBJ2-2 provide the parts outside the CDR3, is ETGVTQSPTHLIKTRGQQVTLRCSSQSGHNTVSWYQQALGQGPQFIFQYYREEENGRGNFPPRFSGLQFPNYSSELNVNALELDDSALYLCASSYRDREAGELFFGEGSRLTVL.

The chain carries TRBV27 and TRBJ2-7, with TRBD1 identical over 7 bases. CDR1 is MNHEY and CDR2 is SMNVEV in the germline V gene (reference sequence). J lost 0 bases, V lost 5 bases, and 4 bases had no gene match. CDR3 size: 14 residues. The CDR3 DNA reads TGTGCCAGCAGTATCAGGGGGTACTCCTACGAGCAGTACTTC. It specifies CASSIRGYSYEQYF.

Only one count was recorded for this clone. The V call is TRBV19, the J call TRBJ1-2, with D maybe TRBD1 (5 bases). V lost 5 bases and J 8 bases, leaving 15 bases between the germline ends. CDR3 length: 13 amino acids. Per germline, CDR1 LNHDA and CDR2 SQIVND (reference sequence). The CDR3: CASSPTGTGGYTF. For the CDR3, the DNA is TGTGCCAGTAGTCCTACCGGGACTGGCGGCTACACCTTC.

The chain is built from TRBV5-4 and TRBJ2-3, with no clear D. V was pared by 4 bases and J by 3 bases, with 12 bases between. The CDR3 is made up of 14 amino acids. Germline V gene lookup returns CDR1 SGHNT and CDR2 YYREEE (reference sequence). CDR3 loop: CASSPDLVTDTQYF. Here the CDR3 DNA reads TGTGCCAGCAGCCCAGATCTTGTGACAGATACGCAGTATTTT.

This rearrangement joins TRBV27 to TRBJ2-2; 8 bases agree with TRBD1. Germline loops: CDR1 MNHEY, CDR2 SMNVEV (reference sequence). This CDR3 region has 16 residues. V gave up 1 base and J gave up 5 bases; unmatched junction bases: 6. CDR3 residues: CASSLLFRGQTGELFF. Written as DNA, the CDR3 is TGTGCCAGCAGTTTATTGTTCAGGGGGCAAACCGGGGAGCTGTTTTTT.

The genes are TRBV15 and TRBJ2-5, with 10 bases identical to TRBD2. Looked up from germline, CDR1 is LNHNV and CDR2 is YYDKDF (reference sequence). This CDR3 spans 16 amino acids. Trimming took 5 bases from V and 4 from J; bases not matched to a gene: 10. CDR3 in amino acids: CATSPSGSRAIETQYF. CDR3 DNA sequence: TGTGCCACCAGCCCTAGCGGGAGTAGGGCCATAGAGACCCAGTACTTC.

This clone was counted a few times. The chain couples TRBV6-6 to TRBJ1-1, with D maybe TRBD1 (5 bases). The CDR3 has 16 residues. V was pared by 2 bases and J by 3 bases, with 16 bases between. Germline assignment: CDR1 MNHNY and CDR2 SVGAGI (reference sequence). CDR3 sequence: CASSYPLGGLDTEAFF. CDR3 DNA: TGTGCCAGCAGTTACCCCTTGGGGGGGTTGGACACTGAAGCTTTCTTT.

The CDR3 DNA reads as TGTGCCAGCAGCCAAGGGTCGGCGGAGACAGATACGCAGTATTTT. Amino acid sequence: CASSQGSAETDTQYF. The V call is TRBV14, the J call TRBJ2-3; D not resolved. The CDR3 spans 15 residues. Germline V gene sequence: CDR1 SGHDN, CDR2 FVKESK. Trimming shortened V by 1 base and J by 3 bases, and 11 bases separated the two germline ends.

The J gene is TRBJ2-2, the V gene TRBV19; tentatively, D is TRBD1 (6 bases). Germline V gives CDR1 LNHDA, CDR2 SQIVND (reference sequence). Trimming removed 3 bases from V and 4 bases from J, with 9 bases in between. The CDR3 runs 14 residues. CDR3 sequence (DNA): TGTGCCAGTAGTATTTTGGGGGCCACCGGGGAGCTGTTTTTT. Protein product: CASSILGATGELFF. Based on the CDR3 plus reference TRBV19 and TRBJ2-2, the full variable domain is DGGITQSPKYLFRKEGQNVTLSCEQNLNHDAMYWYRQDPGQGLRLIYYSQIVNDFQKGDIAEGYSVSREKKESFPLTVTSAQKNPTAFYLCASSILGATGELFFGEGSRLTVL.